Below are 20 T cell receptor beta chains sequenced from a single sample in a study of OX40 agonist ivuxolimab in advanced cancers. Preparation of the library involved the immunoSEQ multiplex PCR assay. Here the immuneACCESS table is served through TCRdb, limited to in-frame sequences with V and J called. Missing clones are a known gap in these copies; in checked studies unresolved V genes cover under half, and the rest lacks a known reason. The sample records 70,000 or so clones, 80% to 90% of which are singletons. In total, the top ten clones hold approximately 0.91% of the sample. Sequenced material: CD4+ or CD8+ T cells sorted from blood, taken in a trial of the OX40 agonist ivuxolimab. These receptors all stem from an adult with an advanced solid tumor such as melanoma, head and neck, liver or kidney cancer.

The rearrangement links TRBV6-1 to TRBJ1-5; D gene unclear. CDR1 and CDR2 from the germline V gene are MNHNS and SASEGT. This CDR3 is 14 amino acids long. V was shortened by 6 bases and J by 3 bases, with 12 bases between the two germline ends. This CDR3 is CASRPTMFNQPQHF. For the CDR3, the DNA is TGTGCCAGCAGGCCGACCATGTTCAATCAGCCCCAGCATTTT.

To note about this clone: Sequence at one end of the junction differs from germline and may be a read error. This sequence joins TRBV7-7 and TRBJ2-7; 8 bases fit TRBD2. Germline assignment: CDR1 SSHAT and CDR2 FNYEAQ (reference sequence). CDR3 size: 12 residues. DNA for the CDR3: TGTGCTAGCAGCCCACCCGGGGGGGAGCGGTACTTC. Translating gives CASSPPGGERYF.

This clone was counted a single time. This chain connects TRBV28 to TRBJ2-7; D may be TRBD1 (6 bases). The ends were cut back, 4 bases at V and 7 bases at J, with 20 bases in the middle. Germline CDR1 reads MDHEN; CDR2 reads SYDVKM. The CDR3 runs to 15 residues. CDR3 sequence (DNA): TGTGCCAGCAGTTCCGCCGGGACACCTCTTGAGGAGCAGTACTTC. Translating it yields CASSSAGTPLEEQYF.

The chain couples TRBV6-1 to TRBJ2-7; no reliable D call. The CDR3 contains 13 residues. From germline, CDR1 is MNHNS and CDR2 SASEGT. V was clipped by 2 bases and J by 6 bases, with 11 bases between them. The CDR3 spells CASSESLNTEQYF. For the CDR3, the DNA is TGTGCCAGCAGTGAAAGCTTGAACACCGAGCAGTACTTC.

This chain links TRBV14 with TRBJ2-2; 11 nucleotides match TRBD1. After removal of 3 bases from V and 5 bases from J, the junction contained 8 bases not matched to a gene. The germline V gene has CDR1 SGHDN and CDR2 FVKESK. This CDR3 has 17 amino acids. The CDR3 nucleotides are TGTGCCAGCAGCCATTTACCCGGGACAGGGGGGACCGGGGAGCTGTTTTTT. Its protein is CASSHLPGTGGTGELFF. Full variable domain (rest looked up from reference TRBV14 and TRBJ2-2): EAGVTQFPSHSVIEKGQTVTLRCDPISGHDNLYWYRRVMGKEIKFLLHFVKESKQDESGMPNNRFLAERTGGTYSTLKVQPAELEDSGVYFCASSHLPGTGGTGELFFGEGSRLTVL.

This clone has more than one count but fewer than ten. The V call is TRBV11-3, the J call TRBJ2-5, with D possibly TRBD2 on 6 matching bases. The CDR3 is 13 residues long. V was pared by 8 bases and J by 6 bases, with 16 bases between. Germline CDR1 SGHNT, CDR2 YENEEA. Here the CDR3 reads CASGDWRIKTQYF. The CDR3 DNA is TGTGCCAGCGGGGACTGGAGGATAAAGACCCAGTACTTC.

The chain employs TRBV7-3 and TRBJ2-1; 8 nucleotides match TRBD2. Germline CDR1 and CDR2: SGHTA and FQGTGA. This CDR3 comprises 14 residues. The trim removed 5 bases at V and 9 bases at J, leaving 9 bases unmatched. The CDR3 spells CASSPRGGFGEQFF. The CDR3 bases are TGTGCCAGCAGCCCCCGGGGGGGATTTGGTGAGCAGTTCTTC.

The V and J genes are TRBV6-7 and TRBJ1-6, with a possible D match to TRBD1 (5 bases). TRBV6-7 counts as an open reading frame of uncertain function. The ends were cut back, 5 bases at V and 9 bases at J, with 17 bases in the middle. This CDR3 region has 15 residues. Here the CDR3 reads CASSSGGLYGSPLHF. The CDR3, as DNA: TGTGCCAGCAGTAGTGGGGGACTGTATGGTTCACCCCTCCACTTT.

The rearrangement joins TRBV11-3 to TRBJ2-3; D is uncertain. V dropped 1 base and J dropped 0 bases, with 5 bases sitting between them. CDR1 is SGHNT and CDR2 is YENEEA in the germline V gene. The CDR3 sequence is 14 residues long. CDR3: CASSLGRSTDTQYF. In DNA, the CDR3 is TGTGCCAGCAGCTTAGGTAGGAGCACAGATACGCAGTATTTT.

Of note for this clone: A junction end diverges from the germline sequence, so it may reflect a read error. The rearrangement joins TRBV15 to TRBJ2-1; 9 positions agree with TRBD2. The germline gives CDR1 LNHNV, CDR2 YYDKDF (reference sequence). The CDR3 has 15 residues. Here the CDR3 reads CATSREALGLAWPVF. CDR3 in DNA: TGTGCCACCAGCAGAGAGGCCCTGGGACTAGCCTGGCCGGTCTTC.

The V call is TRBV11-2, the J call TRBJ1-5; tentatively, D is TRBD1 (5 bases). CDR1 is SGHAT and CDR2 is FQNNGV in the germline V gene. Trimming took 0 bases from V and 7 from J, leaving 13 bases between them. The CDR3 extends over 15 amino acids. Written as DNA, the CDR3 is TGTGCCAGCAGCTTAGATAGACAGTCAAACCAGCCCCAGCATTTT. Residues: CASSLDRQSNQPQHF.

This clone turned up a few times. This chain joins TRBV10-3 and TRBJ1-5, with 9 bases fitting TRBD1. Germline values: CDR1 ENHRY, CDR2 SYGVKD. The V segment lost 0 bases and the J segment 9 bases; nucleotides outside the gene matches: 6. This CDR3 contains 15 residues. The CDR3 protein is CAISESTGGVGPQHF. The CDR3 nucleotides are TGTGCCATCAGTGAGTCGACAGGGGGAGTTGGGCCCCAGCATTTT.

This rearrangement joins TRBV11-1 to TRBJ2-7, with D unresolved. Germline values: CDR1 SGHAT, CDR2 FQDESV (reference sequence). With 5 bases removed from V and 2 bases from J, the gap between germline ends came to 13 bases. The CDR3 spans 14 residues. In DNA form, the CDR3 reads TGTGCCAGCAGCGTAAGGACGGTTACCTACGAGCAGTACTTC. This encodes CASSVRTVTYEQYF.

The genes are TRBV5-1 and TRBJ1-3; D is perhaps TRBD1 (6 bases). The germline V gene has CDR1 SGHRS and CDR2 YFSETQ. The CDR3 has 16 amino acids. The ends were cut back, 0 bases at V and 2 bases at J, with 12 bases in the middle. This CDR3 reads CASSLDPTGTGNTIYF. CDR3 in DNA: TGCGCCAGCAGCTTGGATCCCACAGGGACTGGAAACACCATATATTTT.

The chain recombines TRBV18 with TRBJ2-5; D is uncertain. V lost 4 bases and J lost 1, with 16 bases in between. The CDR3 extends over 16 amino acids. Germline V gene sequence: CDR1 KGHSH, CDR2 LQKENI. Here the CDR3 reads CASSRNDPSGQETQYF. The CDR3 DNA reads as TGTGCCAGCTCACGCAACGATCCGTCAGGCCAAGAGACCCAGTACTTC.

The CDR3 nucleotides read TGCGCCAGCAGCCGCGGACAGGGGCCTAACTATGGCTACACCTTC. It is translated as CASSRGQGPNYGYTF. This chain uses TRBV4-1 with TRBJ1-2; TRBD1 agrees at 9 bases. V shed 4 bases, J shed 0 bases, and the junction held 3 bases outside the gene matches. CDR1 and CDR2 from the germline V gene are MGHRA and YSYEKL. The CDR3 has 15 amino acids.

This sequence joins TRBV18 and TRBJ1-4; no firm D call. Germline V lookup: CDR1 KGHSH, CDR2 LQKENI. Trimming shortened V by 7 bases and J by 4 bases, and 10 bases separated the two germline ends. This CDR3 is built from 13 residues. In nucleotides, the CDR3 is TGTGCCAGCTTAGGAGTAAATAATGAAAAACTGTTTTTT. It yields the protein CASLGVNNEKLFF.

The chain links TRBV2 to TRBJ1-3; D not resolved. Germline V gene sequence: CDR1 SNHLY, CDR2 FYNNEI. V lost 0 bases to trimming and J lost 3 bases, with 12 bases between them. This CDR3 has 16 residues. The CDR3 sequence is CASSEARASFGNTIYF. CDR3 coding DNA: TGTGCCAGCAGTGAAGCGCGGGCATCCTTTGGAAACACCATATATTTT. Looking up the rest from reference TRBV2 and TRBJ1-3 gives the full variable domain: EPEVTQTPSHQVTQMGQEVILRCVPISNHLYFYWYRQILGQKVEFLVSFYNNEISEKSEIFDDQFSVERPDGSNFTLKIRSTKLEDSAMYFCASSEARASFGNTIYFGEGSWLTVV.

J is TRBJ2-2 and V is TRBV30, with TRBD1 identical over 10 bases. The V gene's germline CDR1 is GTSNPN and CDR2 SVGIG (reference sequence). The CDR3 consists of 16 residues. The J segment lost 5 bases and the V segment lost 2 bases, leaving 8 bases of the junction unmatched. The CDR3 protein is CAWSKGQGGLTGELFF. The CDR3 coding sequence is TGTGCCTGGAGTAAAGGACAGGGGGGATTAACCGGGGAGCTGTTTTTT.

The chain has TRBV19 and TRBJ1-2, with 7 positions matching TRBD1. Germline assignment: CDR1 LNHDA and CDR2 SQIVND (reference sequence). V was pared by 7 bases and J by 4 bases, with 9 bases of the junction left unmatched. This CDR3 has 14 amino acids. The CDR3 is CASTLSGQAYGYTF. The CDR3 DNA is TGTGCCAGTACCCTAAGTGGACAGGCCTATGGCTACACCTTC.